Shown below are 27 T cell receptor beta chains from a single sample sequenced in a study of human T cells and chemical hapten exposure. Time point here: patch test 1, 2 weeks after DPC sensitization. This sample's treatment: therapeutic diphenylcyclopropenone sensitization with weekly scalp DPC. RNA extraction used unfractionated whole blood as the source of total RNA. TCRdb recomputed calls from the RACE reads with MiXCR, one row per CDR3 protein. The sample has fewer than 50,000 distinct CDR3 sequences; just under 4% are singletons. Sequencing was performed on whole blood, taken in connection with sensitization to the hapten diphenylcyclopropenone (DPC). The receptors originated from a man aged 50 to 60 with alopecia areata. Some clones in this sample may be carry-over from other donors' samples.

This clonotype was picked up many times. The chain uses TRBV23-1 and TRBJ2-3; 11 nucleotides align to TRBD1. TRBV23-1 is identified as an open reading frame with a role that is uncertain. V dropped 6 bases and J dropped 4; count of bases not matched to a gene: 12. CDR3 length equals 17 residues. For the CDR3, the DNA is TGCGCCAGCAGCGTAGTTTCGGACAGGGGGCAATCAGATACGCAGTATTTT. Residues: CASSVVSDRGQSDTQYF.

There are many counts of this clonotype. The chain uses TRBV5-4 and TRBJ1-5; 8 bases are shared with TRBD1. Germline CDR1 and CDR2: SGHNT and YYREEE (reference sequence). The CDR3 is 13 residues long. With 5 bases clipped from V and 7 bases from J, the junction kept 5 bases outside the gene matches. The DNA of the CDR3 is TGTGCCAGCAGTCTACAGGGGGAACAGCCCCAGCATTTT. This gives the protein CASSLQGEQPQHF. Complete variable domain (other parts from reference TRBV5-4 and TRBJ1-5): ETGVTQSPTHLIKTRGQQVTLRCSSQSGHNTVSWYQQALGQGPQFIFQYYREEENGRGNFPPRFSGLQFPNYSSELNVNALELDDSALYLCASSLQGEQPQHFGDGTRLSIL.

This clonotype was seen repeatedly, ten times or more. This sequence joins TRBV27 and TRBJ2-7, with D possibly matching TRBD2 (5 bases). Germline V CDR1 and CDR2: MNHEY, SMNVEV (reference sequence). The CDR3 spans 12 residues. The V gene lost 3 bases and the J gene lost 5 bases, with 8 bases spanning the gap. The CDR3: CASSFPGNEQYF. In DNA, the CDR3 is TGTGCCAGCAGTTTCCCGGGGAACGAGCAGTACTTC.

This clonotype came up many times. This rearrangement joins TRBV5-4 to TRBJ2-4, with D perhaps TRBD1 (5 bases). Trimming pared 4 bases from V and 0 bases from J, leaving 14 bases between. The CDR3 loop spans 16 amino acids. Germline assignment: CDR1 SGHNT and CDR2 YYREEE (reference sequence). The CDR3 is CASSKDTLLAKNIQYF. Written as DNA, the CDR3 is TGTGCCAGCAGCAAGGACACCTTGTTAGCCAAAAACATTCAGTACTTC.

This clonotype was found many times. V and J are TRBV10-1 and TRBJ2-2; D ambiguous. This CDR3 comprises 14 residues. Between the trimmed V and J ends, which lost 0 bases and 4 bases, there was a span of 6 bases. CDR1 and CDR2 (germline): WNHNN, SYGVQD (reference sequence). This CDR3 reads CASSESVPTGELFF. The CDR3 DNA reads TGCGCCAGCAGTGAGTCGGTTCCCACCGGGGAGCTGTTTTTT.

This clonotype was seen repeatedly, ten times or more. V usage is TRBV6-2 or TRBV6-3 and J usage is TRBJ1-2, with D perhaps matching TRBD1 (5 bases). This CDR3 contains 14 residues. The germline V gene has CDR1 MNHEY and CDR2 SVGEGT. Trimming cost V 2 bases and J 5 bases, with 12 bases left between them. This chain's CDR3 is CASSYLGLSYGYTF. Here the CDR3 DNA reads TGTGCCAGCAGTTACCTGGGACTTTCTTATGGCTACACCTTC.

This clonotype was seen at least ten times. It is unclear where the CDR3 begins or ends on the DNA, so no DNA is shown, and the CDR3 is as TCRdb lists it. CDR3 amino acids: CASSSGLRARVQETQYF. This chain connects TRBV5-1 to TRBJ2-5; the table assigns TRBD2, which was not confirmed against the DNA. Germline loops: CDR1 SGHRS, CDR2 YFSETQ. From its first to its last residue, the CDR3 has 17 amino acids.

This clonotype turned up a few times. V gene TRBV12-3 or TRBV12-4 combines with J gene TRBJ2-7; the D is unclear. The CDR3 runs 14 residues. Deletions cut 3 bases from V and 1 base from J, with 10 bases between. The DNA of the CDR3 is TGTGCCAGCAGTTTTGGCAGCGCATCCTACGAGCAGTACTTC. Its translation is CASSFGSASYEQYF.

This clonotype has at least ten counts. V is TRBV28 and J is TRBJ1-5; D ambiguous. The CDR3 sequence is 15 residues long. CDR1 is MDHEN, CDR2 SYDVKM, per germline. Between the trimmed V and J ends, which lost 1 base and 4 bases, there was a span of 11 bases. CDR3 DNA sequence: TGTGCCAGCAGTTTATCCCGGACGGGAAATCAGCCCCAGCATTTT. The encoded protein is CASSLSRTGNQPQHF.

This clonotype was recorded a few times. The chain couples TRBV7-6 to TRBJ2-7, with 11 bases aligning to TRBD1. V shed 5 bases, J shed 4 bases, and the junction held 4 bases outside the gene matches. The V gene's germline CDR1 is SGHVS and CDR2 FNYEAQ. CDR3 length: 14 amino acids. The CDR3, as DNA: TGTGCCAGCAGCCGAGGACAGGGGGCATACGAGCAGTACTTC. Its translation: CASSRGQGAYEQYF.

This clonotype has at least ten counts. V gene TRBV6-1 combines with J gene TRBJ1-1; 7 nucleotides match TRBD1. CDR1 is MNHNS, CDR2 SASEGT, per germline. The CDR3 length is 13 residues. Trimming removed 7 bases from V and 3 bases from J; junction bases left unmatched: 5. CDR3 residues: CASTVTGDTEAFF. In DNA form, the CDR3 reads TGTGCCAGCACCGTTACAGGGGACACTGAAGCTTTCTTT.

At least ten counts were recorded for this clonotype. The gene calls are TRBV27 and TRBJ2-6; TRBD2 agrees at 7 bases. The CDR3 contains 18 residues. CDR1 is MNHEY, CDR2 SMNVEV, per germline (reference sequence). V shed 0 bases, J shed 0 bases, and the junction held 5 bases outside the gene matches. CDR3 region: CASSLSGDYPSGANVLTF. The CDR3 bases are TGTGCCAGCAGTTTATCCGGGGACTACCCCTCTGGGGCCAACGTCCTGACTTTC. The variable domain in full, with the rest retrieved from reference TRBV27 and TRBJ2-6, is EAQVTQNPRYLITVTGKKLTVTCSQNMNHEYMSWYRQDPGLGLRQIYYSMNVEVTDKGDVPEGYKVSRKEKRNFPLILESPSPNQTSLYFCASSLSGDYPSGANVLTFGAGSRLTVL.

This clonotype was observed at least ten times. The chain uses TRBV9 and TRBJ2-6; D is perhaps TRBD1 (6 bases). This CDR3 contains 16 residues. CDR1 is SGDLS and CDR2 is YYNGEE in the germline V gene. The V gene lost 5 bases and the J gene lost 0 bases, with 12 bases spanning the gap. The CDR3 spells CASRRTDGSGANVLTF. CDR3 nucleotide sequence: TGTGCCAGCAGACGGACAGACGGCTCTGGGGCCAACGTCCTGACTTTC.

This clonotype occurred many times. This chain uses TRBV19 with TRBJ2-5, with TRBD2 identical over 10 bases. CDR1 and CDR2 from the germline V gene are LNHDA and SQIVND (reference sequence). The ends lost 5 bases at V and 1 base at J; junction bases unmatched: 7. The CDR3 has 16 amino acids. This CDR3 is CASSRRLAGIQETQYF. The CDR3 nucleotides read TGTGCCAGTAGTCGCAGACTAGCGGGTATCCAAGAGACCCAGTACTTC.

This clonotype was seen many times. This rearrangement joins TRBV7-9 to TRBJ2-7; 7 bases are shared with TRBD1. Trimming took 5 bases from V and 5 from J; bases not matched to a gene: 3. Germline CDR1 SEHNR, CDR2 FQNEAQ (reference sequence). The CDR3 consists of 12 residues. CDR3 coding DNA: TGTGCCAGCAGCCTACAGGGGCACGAGCAGTACTTC. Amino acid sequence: CASSLQGHEQYF.

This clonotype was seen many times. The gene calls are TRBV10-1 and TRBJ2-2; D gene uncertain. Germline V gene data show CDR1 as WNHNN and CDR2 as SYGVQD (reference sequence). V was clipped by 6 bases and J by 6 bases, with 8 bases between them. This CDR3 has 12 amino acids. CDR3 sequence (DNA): TGCGCCAGCAGGAAGGATCCCGGGGAGCTGTTTTTT. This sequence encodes CASRKDPGELFF.

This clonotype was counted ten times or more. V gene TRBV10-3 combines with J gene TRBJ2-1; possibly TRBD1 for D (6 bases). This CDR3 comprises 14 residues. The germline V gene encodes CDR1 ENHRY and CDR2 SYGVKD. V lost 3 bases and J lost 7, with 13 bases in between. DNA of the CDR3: TGTGCCATCAGTGATTTTTGGGGGCGGAATGAGCAGTTCTTC. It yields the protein CAISDFWGRNEQFF.

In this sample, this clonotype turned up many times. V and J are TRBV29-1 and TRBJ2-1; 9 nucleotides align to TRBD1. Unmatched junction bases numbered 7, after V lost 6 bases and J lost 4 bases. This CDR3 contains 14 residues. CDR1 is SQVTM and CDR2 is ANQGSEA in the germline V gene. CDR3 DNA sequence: TGCAGCGTAGCCGGGACAGGGCTATACAATGAGCAGTTCTTC. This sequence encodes CSVAGTGLYNEQFF.

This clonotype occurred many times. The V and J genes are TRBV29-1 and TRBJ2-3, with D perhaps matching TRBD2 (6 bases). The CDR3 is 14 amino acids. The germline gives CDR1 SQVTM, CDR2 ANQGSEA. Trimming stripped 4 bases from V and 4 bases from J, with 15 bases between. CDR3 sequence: CSVVNWGDSDTQYF. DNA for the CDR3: TGCAGCGTTGTTAATTGGGGGGATTCAGATACGCAGTATTTT.

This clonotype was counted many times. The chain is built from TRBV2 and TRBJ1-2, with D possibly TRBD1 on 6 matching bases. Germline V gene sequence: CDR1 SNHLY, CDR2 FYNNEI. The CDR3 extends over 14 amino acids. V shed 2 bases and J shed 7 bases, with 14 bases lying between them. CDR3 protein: CASSETQGLGGYTF. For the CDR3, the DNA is TGTGCCAGCAGTGAAACGCAGGGGCTGGGTGGCTACACCTTC.

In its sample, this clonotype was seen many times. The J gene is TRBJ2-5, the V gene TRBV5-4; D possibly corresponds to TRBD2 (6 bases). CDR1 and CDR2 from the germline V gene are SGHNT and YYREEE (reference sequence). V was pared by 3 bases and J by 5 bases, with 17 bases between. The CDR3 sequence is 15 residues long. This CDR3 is CASSSQGGLGETQYF. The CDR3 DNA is TGTGCCAGCAGCTCCCAGGGAGGCCTGGGGGAGACCCAGTACTTC.

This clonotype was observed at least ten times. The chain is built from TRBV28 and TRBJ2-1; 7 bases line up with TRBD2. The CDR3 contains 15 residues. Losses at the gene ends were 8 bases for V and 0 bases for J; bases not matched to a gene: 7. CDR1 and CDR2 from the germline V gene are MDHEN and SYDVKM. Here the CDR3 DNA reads TGTGCCAGCCGGTCTAGCGGCTACTCCTACAATGAGCAGTTCTTC. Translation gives CASRSSGYSYNEQFF.

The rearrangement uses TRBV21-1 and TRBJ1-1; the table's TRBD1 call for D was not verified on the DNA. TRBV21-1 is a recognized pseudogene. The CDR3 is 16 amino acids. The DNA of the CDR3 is TGTGCCAGCAGCACCCGGACCCTCGGCGGGAACACTGAAGCTTTCTTT. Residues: CASSTRTLGGNTEAFF.

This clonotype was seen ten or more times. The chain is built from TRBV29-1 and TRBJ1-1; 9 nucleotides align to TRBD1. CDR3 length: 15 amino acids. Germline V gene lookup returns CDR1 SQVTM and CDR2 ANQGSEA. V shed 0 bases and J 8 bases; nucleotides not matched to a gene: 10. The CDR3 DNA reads TGCAGCGTTGAAGAACCACAGGGGGCGAAAGACGAAGCTTTCTTT. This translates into CSVEEPQGAKDEAFF.

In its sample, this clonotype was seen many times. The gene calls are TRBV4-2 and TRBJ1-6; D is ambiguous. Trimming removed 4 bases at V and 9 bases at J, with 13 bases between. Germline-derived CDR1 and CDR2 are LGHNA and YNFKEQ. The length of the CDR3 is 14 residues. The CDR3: CASSPAERASPLHF. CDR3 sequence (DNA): TGTGCCAGCAGCCCAGCGGAGAGGGCTTCACCCCTCCACTTT.

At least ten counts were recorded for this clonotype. CDR3 sequence reads: CASSRDRGTTDTQYF. The CDR3 nucleotides are TGCGCCAGCAGCCGGGACAGGGGCACCACAGATACGCAGTATTTT. J is TRBJ2-3 and V is TRBV4-1; 10 bases are shared with TRBD1. V lost 4 bases, J lost 2 bases, and 3 bases stayed unmatched. The CDR3 spans 15 residues. CDR1 and CDR2 from the germline V gene are MGHRA and YSYEKL.

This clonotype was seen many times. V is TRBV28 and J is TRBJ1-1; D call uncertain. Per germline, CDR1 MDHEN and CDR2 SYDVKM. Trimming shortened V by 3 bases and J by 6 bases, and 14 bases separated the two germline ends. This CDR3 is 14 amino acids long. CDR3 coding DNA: TGTGCCAGCAGTTTCGACGGCCTTACCGCTGAAGCTTTCTTT. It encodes CASSFDGLTAEAFF.